This T cell receptor beta chain came from a study of glioma-infiltrating T cells (dated by TCRdb to about 2016). With respect to the entire study: Glioma tissue, non-neoplastic brain tissue and matched peripheral blood mononuclear cells were used as sources from which TCR alpha- and beta-chain repertoires were sequenced. To measure how far tissue and blood T-cell populations diverged, each tissue-infiltrating repertoire was compared against the peripheral blood repertoire of the same patient. The paired cohort was made up of three low-grade glioma patients, eight primary glioblastoma patients and three non-glioma patients who contributed non-neoplastic brain tissue. What the work shows at the level of the full study, not this receptor alone: Very few CDR3 sequences were shared between tissue and blood, attributed to high CDR3 diversity and limited sampling. Group comparisons were based on small numbers of patients: three non-neoplastic, three low-grade glioma and roughly 8 glioblastoma patients. VJ-independent divergence between tissue and blood was found to be below expectation in non-neoplastic patients but above expectation in all gliomas, particularly low-grade gliomas.

TCR alpha and beta CDR3 regions were amplified with the iRepertoire nested amplicon-rescue multiplex PCR (arm-PCR) platform from RNA. For one-step reverse transcription and amplification, roughly 90-450 ng of tissue mRNA or PBMC total RNA was used as input. Following bead purification, Illumina adapters were added by a secondary multiplex PCR, and libraries between 200 and 400 bp were gel-purified. Demultiplexing relied on internal 6-nucleotide barcodes carried by the libraries. Libraries were sequenced on an Illumina MiSeq with 2x220 or 2x250 nucleotide paired-end reads. The authors' pipeline ran thus. Paired reads were merged using FLASH 1.2.11 and aligned with BWA-MEM to the GRCh37 human genome, and TRA and TRB reads were then extracted. V and J assignment used an IMGT-derived reference of cassette sequences and CDR3 motifs that included pseudogenes. Reads were translated in three frames, and productive CDR3s were defined as those with a C...FGXG motif and no stop codons. A clonotype was defined as a unique combination of a V-J cassette pair and a CDR3 amino acid sequence. Filtering of reads was based on Hamming distance, with the threshold set by the sequence error rate of each sample in mapped regions. TCRdb reprocessed the public reads (quality trimming at Q25 with fastp, clone calling with MiXCR) and kept in-frame beta chains. One record per CDR3 amino acid sequence lists the most common genes and DNA. These V and J calls originate from TCRdb's pipeline instead of the authors' own analysis. Here the sample has roughly 130,000 distinct CDR3 sequences; around 25% occur a single time. The ten largest clonotypes hold around a quarter of the sample.

Details on this clonotype: The target of this receptor is not known. No quality values exist for individual bases; no much larger clone is one base distant.

The sequenced sample was glioma tissue, nonneoplastic brain tissue, or PBMCs (not recorded which). This receptor was obtained from a human donor with low-grade glioma or glioblastoma, undergoing nonglioma brain surgery, or in good health (not recorded which).

The CDR3 amino acid sequence is: CASSPTGRHTDTQYF. The sequenced DNA is TGTGCCAGCAGCCCGACAGGGCGACACACAGATACGCAGTATTTT. The chain is made from TRBV3-1 and TRBJ2-3, with 7 central nucleotides matching TRBD1. Here V drops 4 bases and J drops 2 bases, and the junction holds 6 bases not matched to any gene. Based on the germline V gene (reference sequence), the CDR1 and CDR2 sequences are LGHDT and YNNKEL. The CDR3 starts with the cysteine, ends with the phenylalanine, and has 15 residues. Of the read, only the CDR3 DNA is kept; its 45 bases are in frame from base 1.